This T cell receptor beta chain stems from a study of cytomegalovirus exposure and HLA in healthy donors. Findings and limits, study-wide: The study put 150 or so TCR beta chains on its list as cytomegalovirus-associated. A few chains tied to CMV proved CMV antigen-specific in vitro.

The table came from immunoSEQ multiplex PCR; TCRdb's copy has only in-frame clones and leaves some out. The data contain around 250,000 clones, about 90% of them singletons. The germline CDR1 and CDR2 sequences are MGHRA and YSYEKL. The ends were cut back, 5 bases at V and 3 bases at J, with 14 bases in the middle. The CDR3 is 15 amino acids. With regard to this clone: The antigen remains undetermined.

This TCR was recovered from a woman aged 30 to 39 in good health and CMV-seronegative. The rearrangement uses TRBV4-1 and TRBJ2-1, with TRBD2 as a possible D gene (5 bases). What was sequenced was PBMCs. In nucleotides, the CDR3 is TGCGCCAGCAGCTCGGAGCCCACTAGCTACAATGAGCAGTTCTTC. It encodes CASSSEPTSYNEQFF.